This T cell receptor beta chain derives from a study of blood T cell repertoires in COVID-19 (TCRdb year 2020). Looking at the study overall: The collaborator samples originated in the United States, Italy and Spain and spanned the acute and convalescent phases of COVID-19. The prospective study material was composed of cDNA or gDNA derived from T cells, B-cell-depleted T cells, or PBMCs. The dataset comprised deeply sampled blood TCRbeta repertoires from subjects exposed to, actively infected with, or recovered from COVID-19. A freely available public database, intended as a resource for researchers studying the immune response to SARS-CoV-2, is where the repertoires were released. Samples were obtained from the ongoing ImmuneRACE study (first 160 participants) and from some 1,300 subjects provided by 6 global collaborators. Nearly every sample came with metadata listing a de-identified subject ID, COVID-19 status, age in years and sex. Where available, HLA class I and class II types were taken from metadata supplied by the sample provider and were not determined by assay-based typing. Broader findings and caveats from the paper: Clinical and demographic metadata were provided uncurated, with the amount varying by source and participant.

As concerns this clone: Its binding antigen is unknown. Base qualities are not recorded, but no much larger clone differs from it by a single base.

In the prospective study, participants were 18 to 89 years old, resided in 20 to 30 geographic areas of the United States, and were enrolled through a virtual design. In the prospective study, cohorts were assigned on the basis of participant-reported clinical history obtained from a screening survey and a study questionnaire. For ImmuneRACE Cohort 3, a participant was defined as recovered based on two consecutive negative NP/OP PCR tests, clearance by a healthcare professional, or resolution of symptoms. In the prospective study, mobile phlebotomists collected whole blood, serum and a nasopharyngeal or oropharyngeal swab from each participant. Prospective study participants could optionally give additional blood draws and questionnaires over an approximately 2-month period. Blood samples from the prospective study were shipped frozen or at room temperature prior to DNA extraction. V drops 0 bases and J drops 0 bases, leaving 8 bases in between. Reading the germline V gene gives CDR1 SGDLS and CDR2 YYNGEE. Counted from cysteine to phenylalanine, this CDR3 has 15 amino acids. Of the read, only the CDR3 DNA is kept; its 45 bases are in frame from base 1.

TCRbeta CDR3 regions were amplified from genomic DNA using the immunoSEQ Assay, a bias-controlled multiplex PCR. On the study's bioinformatics: Nucleated cell counts per sample were estimated from amplification of reference gene primers within the assay. To quantify the absolute abundance of each unique TCRbeta CDR3 rearrangement, sequence reads were collapsed and filtered. For each sample, productive Simpson clonality was calculated as the square root of Simpson's diversity index over productive rearrangements. What TCRdb holds here is the immuneACCESS table cut down to in-frame rearrangements. Part of the clones is not present; checked against another copy, under half of the missing clones reflect an unresolved V gene, and the others are unexplained. For V, J and clone size, that table is used; D and trimming come from the DNA. For this sample there are about 280,000 clones; approximately 89% appear just once. Of the sample, around 1.9% is held by the ten largest clones.

The chain is encoded by TRBV9 joined to TRBJ2-3; TRBD2 could be the D gene, as 5 bases match. Material: PBMCs or T cells enriched from blood (not recorded which). The sequence came from a woman aged 55-69 years who had recovered from COVID-19. At the DNA level, the sequence is TGTGCCAGCAGCGTAGGCGGGCCAAGCACAGATACGCAGTATTTT. Its translation reads: CASSVGGPSTDTQYF.